These 12 T cell receptor beta chains came from one sample sequenced in a study of human T cells and chemical hapten exposure. Regarding time point: pre-sensitization, week 0. Treatment denoted: therapeutic diphenylcyclopropenone sensitization with weekly scalp DPC. Unseparated into fractions, whole blood served as the source from which total RNA was extracted. TCRdb processed the RACE reads anew with MiXCR; each CDR3 protein has one entry. The table lists about 35,000 distinct CDR3 sequences, around 12% of them singletons, with around 2% in the top ten. The sample here was whole blood, taken in connection with sensitization to the hapten diphenylcyclopropenone (DPC). The receptor source for this set is a middle-aged woman with alopecia areata. Some clones in this sample may be carry-over from other donors' samples.

This clonotype has more than one count but fewer than ten. J is TRBJ2-7 and V is TRBV27; 10 nucleotides agree with TRBD1. The germline CDR1 and CDR2 sequences are MNHEY and SMNVEV (reference sequence). The CDR3 runs 16 residues. Trimming at V came to 5 bases and at J to 2 bases, leaving 9 bases not matched to a gene. The CDR3 region has the DNA TGTGCCAGCAGTCGACAGGGGGCATTCGATACCTACGAGCAGTACTTC. This translates into CASSRQGAFDTYEQYF.

This clonotype showed up many times. The chain is built from TRBV12-3 or TRBV12-4 and TRBJ2-7; D might be TRBD1 (6 bases). The CDR3 is made up of 15 amino acids. V was pared by 5 bases and J by 2 bases, with 16 bases between. In DNA form, the CDR3 reads TGTGCCAGCAGTGCGCCCGGGACAACTACCTACGAGCAGTACTTC. This translates into CASSAPGTTTYEQYF.

This clonotype was detected ten times or more. The CDR3 spells CASRAGTGNYNEQFF. In nucleotides, the CDR3 is TGTGCCAGCAGAGCCGGGACAGGGAACTACAATGAGCAGTTCTTC. The rearrangement links TRBV12-3 or TRBV12-4 to TRBJ2-1; 9 bases line up with TRBD1. Germline trimming cut 6 bases from V and 3 bases from J; bases unmatched to any gene: 6. This CDR3 spans 15 amino acids.

In its sample, this clonotype was seen many times. The chain combines TRBV21-1 with TRBJ2-2. TRBV21-1 constitutes a pseudogene. This CDR3 spans 13 amino acids. CDR3 bases: TGTGCCAGCAGCCCACGGGTGGCCGGGGAGCTGTTTTTT. This translates into CASSPRVAGELFF.

The table lists this clonotype with many counts. This rearrangement joins TRBV7-6 to TRBJ2-5; TRBD1 matches at 9 bases. The germline V gene encodes CDR1 SGHVS and CDR2 FNYEAQ. Trimming removed 5 bases from V and 5 bases from J; junction bases left unmatched: 6. The CDR3 has 14 amino acids. The CDR3, as DNA: TGTGCCAGCAGCCACCGACAGGGGGGTGAGACCCAGTACTTC. It specifies CASSHRQGGETQYF. The variable domain in full, with the rest retrieved from reference TRBV7-6 and TRBJ2-5, is GAGVSQSPRYKVTKRGQDVALRCDPISGHVSLYWYRQALGQGPEFLTYFNYEAQQDKSGLPNDRFSAERPEGSISTLTIQRTEQRDSAMYRCASSHRQGGETQYFGPGTRLLVL.

The sample holds many counts of this clonotype. The chain employs TRBV7-6 and TRBJ1-1; D not resolved. The CDR3 has 14 amino acids. Trimming removed 5 bases at V and 4 bases at J, with 14 bases between. Germline values: CDR1 SGHVS, CDR2 FNYEAQ. The CDR3 protein is CASSPTWKGTEAFF. The CDR3 coding sequence is TGTGCCAGCAGCCCCACCTGGAAGGGCACTGAAGCTTTCTTT.

This clonotype was recorded at least ten times. This chain uses TRBV19 with TRBJ1-5; a weak D match, TRBD1 (5 bases). The CDR3 is made up of 13 amino acids. V dropped 10 bases and J dropped 4 bases, with 14 bases sitting between them. Germline-derived CDR1 and CDR2 are LNHDA and SQIVND (reference sequence). The CDR3 DNA sequence: TGTGCCATCAGAGGTCAGGGAAATCAGCCCCAGCATTTT. It translates to CAIRGQGNQPQHF.

In this sample, this clonotype turned up many times. This chain joins TRBV6-2 or TRBV6-3 and TRBJ2-1, with TRBD2 identical over 7 bases. The CDR3 runs to 14 residues. Unmatched junction bases numbered 6, after V lost 4 bases and J lost 6 bases. Germline V gene lookup returns CDR1 MNHEY and CDR2 SVGEGT. The CDR3 coding sequence is TGTGCCAGCAGTTCCCAAGGACTAGTCAATGAGCAGTTCTTC. The encoded protein is CASSSQGLVNEQFF.

The chain couples TRBV6-2 or TRBV6-3 to TRBJ2-5; D unresolved. CDR3 size: 15 residues. V was shortened by 4 bases and J by 3 bases, with 15 bases between the two germline ends. Germline assignment: CDR1 MNHEY and CDR2 SVGEGT. CDR3 sequence reads: CASSSLLFGKETQYF. CDR3 sequence (DNA): TGTGCCAGCAGTTCCCTGCTTTTCGGTAAAGAGACCCAGTACTTC.

This clonotype was recorded at least ten times. This chain links TRBV9 with TRBJ2-2; D unresolved. This CDR3 has 14 residues. Trimming cost V 4 bases and J 6 bases, with 13 bases left between them. The germline gives CDR1 SGDLS, CDR2 YYNGEE. CDR3 protein: CASSPLGIPGELFF. The CDR3 DNA sequence: TGTGCCAGCAGCCCTTTAGGGATCCCCGGGGAGCTGTTTTTT. The full variable domain, its missing parts supplied by reference TRBV9 and TRBJ2-2, is DSGVTQTPKHLITATGQRVTLRCSPRSGDLSVYWYQQSLDQGLQFLIQYYNGEERAKGNILERFSAQQFPDLHSELNLSSLELGDSALYFCASSPLGIPGELFFGEGSRLTVL.

This chain uses TRBV7-9 with TRBJ1-2, with 8 bases lining up with TRBD1. The CDR3 is 17 residues long. CDR1 SEHNR and CDR2 FQNEAQ come from the germline V gene (reference sequence). With 5 bases clipped from V and 6 bases from J, the junction kept 17 bases outside the gene matches. The CDR3 nucleotides are TGTGCCAGCAGCAAGAGGACAGGGTCCTCCCCCAGACATGGCTACACCTTC. Translating gives CASSKRTGSSPRHGYTF. Full variable domain (outside the CDR3, taken from reference TRBV7-9 and TRBJ1-2): DTGVSQNPRHKITKRGQNVTFRCDPISEHNRLYWYRQTLGQGPEFLTYFQNEAQLEKSRLLSDRFSAERPKGSFSTLEIQRTEQGDSAMYLCASSKRTGSSPRHGYTFGSGTRLTVV.

This clonotype was detected many times. The rearrangement joins TRBV5-1 to TRBJ2-1; 7 nucleotides agree with TRBD2. Trimming at V came to 5 bases and at J to 0 bases, leaving 2 bases not matched to a gene. The CDR3 has 14 residues. Germline V CDR1 and CDR2: SGHRS, YFSETQ. The CDR3 sequence is CASRREPSYNEQFF. The CDR3 bases are TGCGCCAGCAGGCGGGAGCCCTCCTACAATGAGCAGTTCTTC.